The rows below give T cell receptor beta chains drawn from one sample of a study of cytomegalovirus exposure and HLA in healthy donors. Assay used: immunoSEQ multiplex PCR; TCRdb lists only in-frame clones, some missing. The listing records about 210,000 clones. The sequencing sample was made of PBMCs. Receptor source: a woman aged 30 to 39 in good health and CMV-seropositive. Each CDR3 is given with its conserved first and last residue. D genes are given only for firm matches.

D | J | V | DNA | CDR3
. | TRBJ1-3 | TRBV2 | TGTGCCAGCAGTGAATCGCCAGTCTCTGGAAACACCATATATTTT | CASSESPVSGNTIYF
. | TRBJ2-1 | TRBV4-3 | TGCGCCAGCAGCCCCCGGACTGGGAATGAGCAGTTCTTC | CASSPRTGNEQFF
. | TRBJ1-6 | TRBV6-5 | TGTGCCAGCAGTTACAATCCCCAGATATATAATTCACCCCTCCACTTT | CASSYNPQIYNSPLHF
. | TRBJ1-2 | TRBV6-5 | TGTGCCAGCAGCACCCAAGCGACAGACCCCTATGGCTACACCTTC | CASSTQATDPYGYTF
. | TRBJ2-1 | TRBV4-1 | TGCGCCAGCAGCCAAGATCACAGTAACTACAATGAGCAGTTCTTC | CASSQDHSNYNEQFF
. | TRBJ2-2 | TRBV9 | TGTGCCAGCAGCGTAGGTATTATCTCGGACACCGGGGAGCTGTTTTTT | CASSVGIISDTGELFF
TRBD1 | TRBJ2-5 | TRBV9 | TGTGCCAGCAGCCCGACAGGGACGGGCGAGACCCAGTACTTC | CASSPTGTGETQYF
. | TRBJ2-3 | TRBV6-6 | TGTGCCAGCACGGGGGGCACAGATACGCAGTATTTT | CASTGGTDTQYF
. | TRBJ2-2 | TRBV7-9 | TGTGCCAGCAGCTTACCGGTGCACACCGGGGAGCTGTTTTTT | CASSLPVHTGELFF
. | TRBJ2-7 | TRBV11-3 | TGTGCCAGCAGCTTAGATATACAGACCGAGCAGTACTTC | CASSLDIQTEQYF
TRBD2 | TRBJ2-3 | TRBV9 | TGTGCCAGACTAGCGTCGCCCACAGATACGCAGTATTTT | CARLASPTDTQYF
TRBD1 | TRBJ2-3 | TRBV11-2 | TGTGCCAGCAGCTTAGACCGACAGGGGGGGGGAGATACGCAGTATTTT | CASSLDRQGGGDTQYF
TRBD1 | TRBJ1-6 | TRBV7-8 | TGTGCCAGCAGCCCCAGACAGGGGAGGAATAATTCACCCCTCCACTTT | CASSPRQGRNNSPLHF
TRBD2 | TRBJ2-1 | TRBV9 | TGTGCCAGCAGCGTTCCAGCGGGAGGGATCAATGAGCAGTTCTTC | CASSVPAGGINEQFF
. | TRBJ1-1 | TRBV18 | TGTGCCAGCTCACCACGGCTGGCCACTGAAGCTTTCTTT | CASSPRLATEAFF
TRBD2 | TRBJ2-7 | TRBV7-6 | TGTGCCAGCAGCTTAGGCGGGGGGGCCGGCGAGCAGTACTTC | CASSLGGGAGEQYF
. | TRBJ2-1 | TRBV29-1 | TGCAGCGTTGACACCCCTGCGCATCAGCAGTTCTTC | CSVDTPAHQQFF
TRBD2 | TRBJ2-7 | TRBV18 | TGTGCCAGCTCACCATTAGCGGGAGGGCGGGAGCAGTACTTC | CASSPLAGGREQYF
TRBD2 | TRBJ2-1 | TRBV9 | TGTGCCAGCAGCCTCCAGTGGGTAGCGGGTTACAATGAGCAGTTCTTC | CASSLQWVAGYNEQFF
. | TRBJ1-4 | TRBV18 | TGTGCCAGCTCACCGGCCAGCGATAATGAAAAACTGTTTTTT | CASSPASDNEKLFF
TRBD2 | TRBJ2-1 | TRBV10-3 | TGTGCCATCAGTCGAGAACTAGCGGGAGGGGACAATGAGCAGTTCTTC | CAISRELAGGDNEQFF
. | TRBJ2-7 | TRBV28 | TGTGCCGTGGACGGACAGCGCTCCTACGAGCAGTACTTC | CAVDGQRSYEQYF
TRBD1 | TRBJ2-7 | TRBV2 | TGTGCCAGCATGGCTAGTAAGGACAGGGCCGAGCAGTACTTC | CASMASKDRAEQYF
TRBD2 | TRBJ2-3 | TRBV9 | TGTGCCAGCAGCGAACGTTCCGGGACTAGCGGAACAGATACGCAGTATTTT | CASSERSGTSGTDTQYF
TRBD1 | TRBJ2-3 | TRBV4-1 | TGCGCCAGCAGCCTACACTTAATGACAGGGGGCGCGGGAGATACGCAGTATTTT | CASSLHLMTGGAGDTQYF
. | TRBJ2-2 | TRBV7-6 | TGTGCCAGCAGCCCCGGGACCGGGGAGCTGTTTTTT | CASSPGTGELFF
. | TRBJ2-1 | TRBV6-1 | TGTGCCAGCAGTGAGATTATGGGCAGCAATGAGCAGTTCTTC | CASSEIMGSNEQFF
TRBD1 | TRBJ2-3 | TRBV7-2 | TGTGCCAGCAGCTACGCGAAGGGGGCGAGGCCAGATACGCAGTATTTT | CASSYAKGARPDTQYF
. | TRBJ2-7 | TRBV5-5 | TGTGCCAGCAGCTTGGCCCCCCTACAGGGCACAGGACACGAGCAGTACTTC | CASSLAPLQGTGHEQYF
TRBD1 | TRBJ1-3 | TRBV9 | TGTGCCAGCAGCGTAGCAGGGGGCCACTCTGGAAACACCATATATTTT | CASSVAGGHSGNTIYF
. | TRBJ2-7 | TRBV7-2 | TGTGCCAGCAGCCAACGGGGTCTTCCCAGCGAGCAGTACTTC | CASSQRGLPSEQYF
. | TRBJ1-3 | TRBV2 | TGTGCCAGCAGTTGGGACTTAGGAAACACCATATATTTT | CASSWDLGNTIYF
TRBD2 | TRBJ2-1 | TRBV20-1 | TGCAAACCTAGCGGGCTGAATGAGCAGTTCTTC | CKPSGLNEQFF
. | TRBJ2-7 | TRBV2 | TGTGCCAGCACCGAACTCCTATTCTACGAGCAGTACTTC | CASTELLFYEQYF
TRBD2 | TRBJ2-7 | TRBV7-2 | TGTGCCAGCAGCTTAGCGATAGGGACTAGCGGGAACTCCTACGAGCAGTACTTC | CASSLAIGTSGNSYEQYF
TRBD1 | TRBJ1-5 | TRBV2 | TGTGCCAGCAGTTGGACAGGGAATCAGCCCCAGCATTTT | CASSWTGNQPQHF
. | TRBJ2-5 | TRBV4-1 | TGCGCCAGCAGCCAAGGGGCGGGGACCGTAGGGCGAGAGACCCAGTACTTC | CASSQGAGTVGRETQYF
. | TRBJ1-1 | TRBV5-1 | TGCGCCAGCAGCTTGGGAGGTTTCGCTGAAGCTTTCTTT | CASSLGGFAEAFF
. | TRBJ1-1 | TRBV10-1 | TGCGCCAGCAAAGGACATACGAACACTGAAGCTTTCTTT | CASKGHTNTEAFF
. | TRBJ2-1 | TRBV25-1 | TGTGCCAGCAGTGCCGGGGGTGCCCTCAATGAGCAGTTCTTC | CASSAGGALNEQFF
TRBD1 | TRBJ1-4 | TRBV7-2 | TGTGCCAGCAGCGGACAGGCCTCAGGGGAAAAACTGTTTTTT | CASSGQASGEKLFF
. | TRBJ2-5 | TRBV5-1 | TGCGCCAGCAGCTTGTCGGGTGGAGGAGAGACCCAGTACTTC | CASSLSGGGETQYF
TRBD2 | TRBJ2-7 | TRBV5-4 | TGTGCCAGCAGCCCGGGACTAGGAGGGACACTGGACGAGCAGTACTTC | CASSPGLGGTLDEQYF
. | TRBJ1-4 | TRBV18 | TGTGCCAGCTCACCACAATCCCAGGGGCTAATTGAAAAACTGTTTTTT | CASSPQSQGLIEKLFF
TRBD2 | TRBJ2-5 | TRBV2 | TGTGCCAGCAGCGAAATGGGAGCGGGAATAGAGACCCAGTACTTC | CASSEMGAGIETQYF
. | TRBJ2-5 | TRBV7-9 | TGTGCCAGCAGCTTAGGCGGGGTGATCGAAGAGACCCAGTACTTC | CASSLGGVIEETQYF
. | TRBJ2-5 | TRBV5-1 | TGCGCCAGCAGCCCGAGCGGGTCATTTTTCCAAGAGACCCAGTACTTC | CASSPSGSFFQETQYF
TRBD1 | TRBJ2-1 | TRBV19 | TGTGCCAGTAGTATATCCCCCGGACAGGGATTCGGTGAGCAGTTCTTC | CASSISPGQGFGEQFF